The rows below give T cell receptor beta chains drawn from one sample of a study of shared clonotypes between healthy human individuals. The assay was immunoSEQ multiplex PCR, and TCRdb's table has in-frame clones only and misses some. Found here are a few million clones, around 93% of them singletons; the top ten hold roughly 1.7%. The specimen was naive CD8+ T cells from PBMCs. These receptors were collected from a young man in good health. Some clones in this sample may be carry-over from other donors' samples. Both conserved end residues are part of each CDR3. A D gene is named only where the DNA matches it firmly. Size tells how often a clone was seen (once, few, many) or the class of an expanded clone, and some rows leave it out.

clone_size | j_call | v_call | d_call | cdr3_aa | cdr3_nt
. | TRBJ1-2 | TRBV2 | TRBD1 | CAFLDRANYGYTF | TGTGCCTTTCTAGACAGGGCTAACTATGGCTACACCTTC
. | TRBJ1-2 | TRBV19 | . | CASSIESSSLGGYTF | TGTGCCAGTAGTATAGAAAGCTCGTCCCTGGGGGGCTACACCTTC
. | TRBJ2-2 | TRBV5-6 | . | CASSLGVNTGELFF | TGTGCCAGCAGCTTGGGCGTAAACACCGGGGAGCTGTTTTTT
once | TRBJ2-7 | TRBV29-1 | . | CSAGLPGYEQYF | TGCAGCGCCGGACTCCCGGGCTACGAGCAGTACTTC
. | TRBJ2-2 | TRBV4-1 | TRBD1 | CASSQAGTDNTGELFF | TGCGCCAGCAGCCAGGCCGGGACAGACAACACCGGGGAGCTGTTTTTT
. | TRBJ2-3 | TRBV7-9 | TRBD2 | CASRYTSGSPDTQYF | TGTGCCAGCAGGTATACTAGCGGGAGTCCTGATACGCAGTATTTT
. | TRBJ2-4 | TRBV4-3 | . | CASSQDRHREGAKNIQYF | TGCGCCAGCAGCCAAGATAGGCACAGGGAGGGAGCCAAAAACATTCAGTACTTC
. | TRBJ1-1 | TRBV7-9 | . | CASSLVGVEAFF | TGTGCCAGCAGCTTAGTGGGAGTTGAAGCTTTCTTT
. | TRBJ2-4 | TRBV2 | . | CASSELSGYMGQYF | TGTGCCAGCAGTGAACTGTCAGGATATATGGGTCAGTACTTC
. | TRBJ2-1 | TRBV27 | TRBD2 | CASSWNSGVYNEQFF | TGTGCCAGCAGTTGGAATAGCGGGGTTTACAATGAGCAGTTCTTC
. | TRBJ2-1 | TRBV27 | TRBD2 | CASSPGTSGIKYNEQFF | TGTGCCAGCAGCCCCGGGACTAGCGGAATCAAATACAATGAGCAGTTCTTC
. | TRBJ2-5 | TRBV27 | . | CASSLSFGGEETQYF | TGTGCCAGCAGTTTATCGTTCGGAGGGGAGGAGACCCAGTACTTC
. | TRBJ2-7 | TRBV7-2 | . | CASSLVGQAFNEQYF | TGTGCCAGCAGCTTAGTTGGGCAGGCCTTTAACGAGCAGTACTTC
. | TRBJ2-7 | TRBV29-1 | . | CSVEKGGPPYEQYF | TGCAGCGTTGAGAAGGGCGGACCTCCCTACGAGCAGTACTTC
. | TRBJ1-5 | TRBV15 | . | CATSDYITGQPQHF | TGTGCCACCAGCGATTACATAACAGGTCAGCCCCAGCATTTT
. | TRBJ2-3 | TRBV27 | TRBD2 | CASSYGTSKADTQYF | TGTGCCAGCAGTTACGGGACTAGCAAGGCGGATACGCAGTATTTT
. | TRBJ2-7 | TRBV27 | . | CATRQFSYEQYF | TGTGCCACCCGACAGTTCTCCTACGAGCAGTACTTC
. | TRBJ1-1 | TRBV9 | TRBD1 | CASSKGQGEAFF | TGTGCCAGCAGCAAGGGACAGGGGGAGGCTTTCTTT
. | TRBJ1-1 | TRBV27 | TRBD1 | CASRQSGGSVNTEAFF | TGTGCCAGCAGGCAATCAGGGGGGTCAGTGAACACTGAAGCTTTCTTT
. | TRBJ2-1 | TRBV4-3 | . | CASSQARASYNEQFF | TGCGCCAGCAGCCAAGCCCGGGCCTCCTACAATGAGCAGTTCTTC
. | TRBJ2-3 | TRBV25-1 | . | CASSGATDTQYF | TGTGCCAGCAGTGGCGCTACAGATACGCAGTATTTT
. | TRBJ2-7 | TRBV4-1 | . | CASSLKTGPYEQYF | TGCGCCAGCAGCCTTAAGACAGGCCCCTACGAGCAGTACTTC
. | TRBJ2-1 | TRBV27 | . | CASRGLQGAGLTYNEQFF | TGTGCCAGCAGGGGACTACAGGGAGCGGGCCTAACCTACAATGAGCAGTTCTTC
. | TRBJ2-6 | TRBV5-1 | TRBD1 | CASSWDRLSGANVLTF | TGCGCCAGCAGCTGGGACAGACTCTCTGGGGCCAACGTCCTGACTTTC
. | TRBJ2-5 | TRBV19 | TRBD1 | CASSPPGGAETQYF | TGTGCCAGTAGTCCCCCAGGGGGAGCGGAGACCCAGTACTTC
. | TRBJ2-7 | TRBV5-8 | TRBD2 | CASSGSGEREHSYEQYF | TGTGCCAGCAGCGGATCTGGTGAGCGGGAGCACTCCTACGAGCAGTACTTC
. | TRBJ2-7 | TRBV7-2 | TRBD2 | CASSWGLAGDPEQYF | TGTGCCAGCAGCTGGGGACTAGCGGGAGATCCCGAGCAGTACTTC
. | TRBJ2-7 | TRBV5-1 | TRBD1 | CASSATGEYEQYF | TGCGCCAGCAGTGCGACAGGGGAGTACGAGCAGTACTTC
. | TRBJ2-4 | TRBV5-4 | . | CASSVRGEGLDKNIQYF | TGTGCCAGCAGCGTGAGGGGGGAGGGCCTCGACAAAAACATTCAGTACTTC